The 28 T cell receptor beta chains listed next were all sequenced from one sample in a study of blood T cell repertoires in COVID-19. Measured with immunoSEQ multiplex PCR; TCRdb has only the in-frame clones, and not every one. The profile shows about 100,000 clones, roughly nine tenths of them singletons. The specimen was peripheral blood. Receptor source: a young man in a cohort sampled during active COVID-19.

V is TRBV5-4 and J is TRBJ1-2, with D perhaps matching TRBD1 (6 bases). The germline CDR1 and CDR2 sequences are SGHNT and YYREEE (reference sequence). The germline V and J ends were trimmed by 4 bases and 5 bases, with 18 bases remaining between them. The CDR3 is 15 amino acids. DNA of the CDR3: TGTGCCAGCAGCCCAAACGGACAGTTTGGGTATGGCTACACCTTC. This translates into CASSPNGQFGYGYTF.

CDR3 nucleotides: TGTGCCAGCAGCCCCCCCTCGGCCGGCCAGGGAGCTTTCTTT. This gives the protein CASSPPSAGQGAFF. The genes are TRBV9 and TRBJ1-1, with D maybe TRBD1 (5 bases). V gave up 4 bases and J gave up 10 bases, with 20 bases separating them. The CDR3 is 14 residues long. CDR1 SGDLS and CDR2 YYNGEE come from the germline V gene. Filled out from reference TRBV9 and TRBJ1-1, the complete variable domain reads DSGVTQTPKHLITATGQRVTLRCSPRSGDLSVYWYQQSLDQGLQFLIQYYNGEERAKGNILERFSAQQFPDLHSELNLSSLELGDSALYFCASSPPSAGQGAFFGQGTRLTVV.

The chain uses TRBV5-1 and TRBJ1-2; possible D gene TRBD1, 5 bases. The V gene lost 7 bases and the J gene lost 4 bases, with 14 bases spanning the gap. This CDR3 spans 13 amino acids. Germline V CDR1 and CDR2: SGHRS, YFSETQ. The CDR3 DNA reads TGCGCCAGCCACGACAGCCAACCCTATGGCTACACCTTC. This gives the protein CASHDSQPYGYTF.

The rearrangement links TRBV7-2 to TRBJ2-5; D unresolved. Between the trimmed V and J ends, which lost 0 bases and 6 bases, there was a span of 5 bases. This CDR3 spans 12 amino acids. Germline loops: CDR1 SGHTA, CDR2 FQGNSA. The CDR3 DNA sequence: TGTGCCAGCAGCTTAGCGAGCCAGACCCAGTACTTC. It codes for CASSLASQTQYF. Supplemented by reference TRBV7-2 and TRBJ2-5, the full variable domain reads GAGVSQSPSNKVTEKGKDVELRCDPISGHTALYWYRQSLGQGLEFLIYFQGNSAPDKSGLPSDRFSAERTGGSVSTLTIQRTQQEDSAVYLCASSLASQTQYFGPGTRLLVL.

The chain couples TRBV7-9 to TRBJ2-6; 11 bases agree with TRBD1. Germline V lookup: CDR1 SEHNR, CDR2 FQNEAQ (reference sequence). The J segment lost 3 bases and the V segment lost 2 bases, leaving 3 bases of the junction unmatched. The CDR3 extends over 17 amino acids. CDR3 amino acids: CASSLRTGGGGANVLTF. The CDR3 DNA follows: TGTGCCAGCAGCTTAAGGACAGGGGGCGGTGGGGCCAACGTCCTGACTTTC.

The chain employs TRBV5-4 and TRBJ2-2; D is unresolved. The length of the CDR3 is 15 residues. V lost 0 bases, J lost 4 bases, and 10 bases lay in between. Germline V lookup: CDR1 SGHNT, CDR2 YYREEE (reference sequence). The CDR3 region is CASSLGASVTGELFF. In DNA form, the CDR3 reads TGTGCCAGCAGCTTGGGGGCTTCGGTCACCGGGGAGCTGTTTTTT.

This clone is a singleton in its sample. Written as DNA, the CDR3 is TGTGCCAGCAGTTTAACTTCCCTCGGACAGTTTGAGCAGTTCTTC. Translating gives CASSLTSLGQFEQFF. V is TRBV28 and J is TRBJ2-1; D is perhaps TRBD1 (6 bases). The CDR3 sequence is 15 residues long. Germline assignment: CDR1 MDHEN and CDR2 SYDVKM. The V end lost 2 bases, the J end lost 9 bases, and 17 bases lay between the germline ends.

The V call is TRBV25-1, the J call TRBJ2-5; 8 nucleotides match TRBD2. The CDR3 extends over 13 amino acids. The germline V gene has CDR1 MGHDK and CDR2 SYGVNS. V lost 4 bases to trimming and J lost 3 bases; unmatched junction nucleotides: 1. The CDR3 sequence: CASSGTSKETQYF. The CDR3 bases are TGTGCCAGCAGTGGGACTAGCAAAGAGACCCAGTACTTC.

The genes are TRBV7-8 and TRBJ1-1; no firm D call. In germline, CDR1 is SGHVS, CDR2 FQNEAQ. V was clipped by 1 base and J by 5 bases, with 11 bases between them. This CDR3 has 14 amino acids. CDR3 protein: CASSLVLSGTEAFF. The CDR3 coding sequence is TGTGCCAGCAGCTTAGTTTTGTCGGGGACTGAAGCTTTCTTT.

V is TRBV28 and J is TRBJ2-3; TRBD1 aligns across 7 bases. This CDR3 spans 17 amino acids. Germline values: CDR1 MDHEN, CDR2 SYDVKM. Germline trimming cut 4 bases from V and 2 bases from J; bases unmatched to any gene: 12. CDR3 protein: CASSSGGPLTFTDTQYF. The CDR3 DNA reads TGTGCCAGCAGTTCAGGGGGACCCTTAACCTTCACAGATACGCAGTATTTT. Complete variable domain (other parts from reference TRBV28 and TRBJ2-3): DVKVTQSSRYLVKRTGEKVFLECVQDMDHENMFWYRQDPGLGLRLIYFSYDVKMKEKGDIPEGYSVSREKKERFSLILESASTNQTSMYLCASSSGGPLTFTDTQYFGPGTRLTVL.

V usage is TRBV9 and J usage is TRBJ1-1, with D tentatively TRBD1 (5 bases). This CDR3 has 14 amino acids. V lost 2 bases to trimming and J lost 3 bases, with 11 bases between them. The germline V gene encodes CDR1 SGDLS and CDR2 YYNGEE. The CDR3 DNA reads TGTGCCAGCAGCGTGTCGGGGGATGACACTGAAGCTTTCTTT. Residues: CASSVSGDDTEAFF.

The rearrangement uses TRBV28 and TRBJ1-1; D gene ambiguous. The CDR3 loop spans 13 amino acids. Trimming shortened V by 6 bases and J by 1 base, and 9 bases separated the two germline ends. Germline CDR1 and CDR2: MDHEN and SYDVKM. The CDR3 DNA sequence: TGTGCCAGCAGCCTTTGGCCGAACACTGAAGCTTTCTTT. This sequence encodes CASSLWPNTEAFF. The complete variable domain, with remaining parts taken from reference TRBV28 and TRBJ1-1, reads DVKVTQSSRYLVKRTGEKVFLECVQDMDHENMFWYRQDPGLGLRLIYFSYDVKMKEKGDIPEGYSVSREKKERFSLILESASTNQTSMYLCASSLWPNTEAFFGQGTRLTVV.

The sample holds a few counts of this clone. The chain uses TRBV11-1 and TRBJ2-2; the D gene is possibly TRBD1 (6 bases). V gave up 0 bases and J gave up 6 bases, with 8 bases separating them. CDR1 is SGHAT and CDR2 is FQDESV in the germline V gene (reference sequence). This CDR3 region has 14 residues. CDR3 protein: CASSLAQGAGELFF. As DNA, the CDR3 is TGTGCCAGCAGCTTAGCACAGGGCGCCGGGGAGCTGTTTTTT.

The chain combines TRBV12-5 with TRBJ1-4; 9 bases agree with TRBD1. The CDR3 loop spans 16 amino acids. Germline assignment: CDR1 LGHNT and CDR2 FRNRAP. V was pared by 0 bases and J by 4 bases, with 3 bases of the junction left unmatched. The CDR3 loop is CASGLVQGAHNEKLFF. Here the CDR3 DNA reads TGTGCTAGTGGTTTGGTACAGGGGGCTCATAATGAAAAACTGTTTTTT.

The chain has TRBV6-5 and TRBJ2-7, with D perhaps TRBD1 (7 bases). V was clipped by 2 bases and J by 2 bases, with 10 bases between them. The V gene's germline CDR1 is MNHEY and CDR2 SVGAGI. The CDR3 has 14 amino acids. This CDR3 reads CASSYDREAYEQYF. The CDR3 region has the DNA TGTGCCAGCAGTTACGACAGGGAGGCCTACGAGCAGTACTTC.

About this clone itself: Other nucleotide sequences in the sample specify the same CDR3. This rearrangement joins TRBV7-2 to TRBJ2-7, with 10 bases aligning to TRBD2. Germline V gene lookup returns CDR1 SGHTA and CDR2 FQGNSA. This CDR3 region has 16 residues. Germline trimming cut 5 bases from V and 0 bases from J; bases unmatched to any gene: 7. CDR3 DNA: TGTGCCAGCAGCCCCCAAAGCGGGGGGGCCTCCTACGAGCAGTACTTC. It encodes CASSPQSGGASYEQYF.

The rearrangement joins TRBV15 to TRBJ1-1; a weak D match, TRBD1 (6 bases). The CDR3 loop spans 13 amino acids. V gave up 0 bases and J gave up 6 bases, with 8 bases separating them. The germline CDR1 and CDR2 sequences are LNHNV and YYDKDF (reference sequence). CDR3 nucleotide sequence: TGTGCCACCAGCAGAGACCGACAGGCTGAAGCTTTCTTT. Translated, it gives CATSRDRQAEAFF.

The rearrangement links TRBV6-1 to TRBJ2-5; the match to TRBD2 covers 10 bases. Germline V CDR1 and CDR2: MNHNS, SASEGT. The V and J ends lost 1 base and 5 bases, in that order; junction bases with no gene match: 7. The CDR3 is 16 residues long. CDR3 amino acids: CASSEGQRGGHETQYF. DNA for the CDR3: TGTGCCAGCAGTGAAGGGCAGCGGGGGGGCCACGAGACCCAGTACTTC.

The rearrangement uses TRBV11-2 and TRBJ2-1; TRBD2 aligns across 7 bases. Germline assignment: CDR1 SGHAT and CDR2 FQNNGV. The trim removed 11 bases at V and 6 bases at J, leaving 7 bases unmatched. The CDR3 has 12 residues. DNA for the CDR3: TGTGCCGTCGGGAGGATCTTCAATGAGCAGTTCTTC. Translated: CAVGRIFNEQFF.

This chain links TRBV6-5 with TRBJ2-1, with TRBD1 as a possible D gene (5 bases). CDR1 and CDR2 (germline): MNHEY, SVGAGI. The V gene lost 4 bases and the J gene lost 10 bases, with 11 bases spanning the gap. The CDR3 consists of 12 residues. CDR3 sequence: CASSLLSGEQFF. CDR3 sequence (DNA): TGTGCCAGCAGTTTGCTATCAGGGGAGCAGTTCTTC.

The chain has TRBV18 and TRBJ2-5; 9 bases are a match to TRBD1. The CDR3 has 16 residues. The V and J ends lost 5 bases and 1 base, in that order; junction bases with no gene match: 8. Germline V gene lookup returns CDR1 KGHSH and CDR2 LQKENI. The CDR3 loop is CASSFIPGQGQETQYF. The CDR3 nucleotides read TGTGCCAGCTCATTCATCCCGGGACAGGGCCAAGAGACCCAGTACTTC.

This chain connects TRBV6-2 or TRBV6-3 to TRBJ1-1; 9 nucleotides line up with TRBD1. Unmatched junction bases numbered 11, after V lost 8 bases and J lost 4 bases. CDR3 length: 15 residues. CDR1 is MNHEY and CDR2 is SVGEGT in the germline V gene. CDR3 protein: CASRSDRGRTTEAFF. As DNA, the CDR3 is TGTGCCAGCCGTTCGGACAGGGGAAGGACCACTGAAGCTTTCTTT.

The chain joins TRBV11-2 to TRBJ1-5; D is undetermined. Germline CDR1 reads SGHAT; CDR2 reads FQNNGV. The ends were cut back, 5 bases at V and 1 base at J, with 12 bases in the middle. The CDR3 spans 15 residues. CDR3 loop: CASSRDGESNQPQHF. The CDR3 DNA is TGTGCCAGCAGCCGGGATGGGGAGAGCAATCAGCCCCAGCATTTT.

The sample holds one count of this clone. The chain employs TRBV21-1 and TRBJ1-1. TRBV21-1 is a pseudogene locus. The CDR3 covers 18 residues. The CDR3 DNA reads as TGTGCCAGCAGCTTCCGGGACTTGGGTAGAGCCTTGAACACTGAAGCTTTCTTT. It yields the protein CASSFRDLGRALNTEAFF.

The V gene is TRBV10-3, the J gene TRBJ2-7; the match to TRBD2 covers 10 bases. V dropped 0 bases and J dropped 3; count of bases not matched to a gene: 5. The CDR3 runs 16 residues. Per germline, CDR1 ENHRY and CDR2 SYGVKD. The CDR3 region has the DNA TGTGCCATCAGTGAGTCTTTAGCTAGCGGGGGCTACGAGCAGTACTTC. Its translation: CAISESLASGGYEQYF.

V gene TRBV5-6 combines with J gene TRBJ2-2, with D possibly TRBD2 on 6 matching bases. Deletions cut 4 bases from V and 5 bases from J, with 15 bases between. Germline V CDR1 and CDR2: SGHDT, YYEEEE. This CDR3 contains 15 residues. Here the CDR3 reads CASSKGLLVTGELFF. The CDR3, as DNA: TGTGCCAGCAGCAAGGGACTTTTAGTTACCGGGGAGCTGTTTTTT.

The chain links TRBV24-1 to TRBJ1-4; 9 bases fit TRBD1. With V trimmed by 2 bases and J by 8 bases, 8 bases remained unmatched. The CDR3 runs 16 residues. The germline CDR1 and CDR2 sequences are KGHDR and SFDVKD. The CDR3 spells CATSDSGQGLREKLFF. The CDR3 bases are TGTGCCACCAGTGATTCGGGACAGGGATTACGGGAAAAACTGTTTTTT.

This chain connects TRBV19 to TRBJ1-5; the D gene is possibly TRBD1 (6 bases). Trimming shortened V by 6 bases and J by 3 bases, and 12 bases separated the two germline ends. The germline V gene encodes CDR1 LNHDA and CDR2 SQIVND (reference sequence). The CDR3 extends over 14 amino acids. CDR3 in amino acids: CASRTGQHNQPQHF. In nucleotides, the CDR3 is TGTGCCAGTAGGACCGGACAGCACAATCAGCCCCAGCATTTT.